One and the same sample provided the 20 T cell receptor beta chains below, sequenced in a study of blood T cell repertoires in COVID-19. Assay used: immunoSEQ multiplex PCR; TCRdb lists only in-frame clones, some missing. Of around 290,000 clones in the sample, 88% are singletons; the top ten hold 2% to 2.5%. Sequenced input: PBMCs or T cells enriched from blood (not recorded which). Receptors were obtained from a woman aged 55-69 years in a cohort exposed to, infected with or recovered from COVID-19 (not recorded which).

The genes are TRBV10-1 and TRBJ2-7; D is possibly TRBD2 (6 bases). The length of the CDR3 is 14 residues. V lost 10 bases and J 2 bases, leaving 18 bases between the germline ends. CDR1 is WNHNN, CDR2 SYGVQD, per germline (reference sequence). The CDR3, as DNA: TGCGCCAACCGATGTATGCGGGAAACCTACGAGCAGTACTTC. This gives the protein CANRCMRETYEQYF.

The genes are TRBV11-2 and TRBJ1-5; tentatively, D is TRBD1 (5 bases). V lost 3 bases and J 3 bases, leaving 12 bases between the germline ends. The CDR3 has 15 amino acids. The germline gives CDR1 SGHAT, CDR2 FQNNGV. For the CDR3, the DNA is TGTGCCAGCAGCTTGGGGGGGAAACACAATCAGCCCCAGCATTTT. Protein sequence: CASSLGGKHNQPQHF.

This chain connects TRBV3-1 (or the pseudogene TRBV3-2) to TRBJ2-7, with D hard to call. The CDR3 is 15 residues long. Germline values: CDR1 LGHDT, CDR2 YNNKEL (reference sequence). Trimming shortened V by 0 bases and J by 8 bases, and 17 bases separated the two germline ends. The CDR3 sequence is CASSQDNSWQVKQYF. Written as DNA, the CDR3 is TGTGCCAGCAGCCAAGATAACAGTTGGCAGGTAAAGCAGTACTTC.

The rearrangement links TRBV9 to TRBJ2-7; tentative D call: TRBD2 (5 bases). Germline CDR1 reads SGDLS; CDR2 reads YYNGEE. V gave up 0 bases and J gave up 2 bases, with 6 bases separating them. This CDR3 comprises 13 residues. The CDR3 nucleotides read TGTGCCAGCAGCGTAGCCGGGGCCTACGAGCAGTACTTC. Protein product: CASSVAGAYEQYF.

This chain's CDR3 is CATLQRAGGWWETQYF. CDR3 DNA sequence: TGTGCCACCCTACAACGGGCGGGAGGGTGGTGGGAGACCCAGTACTTC. J is TRBJ2-5 and V is TRBV19; 9 bases are a match to TRBD2. The CDR3 is 16 residues long. The germline CDR1 and CDR2 sequences are LNHDA and SQIVND (reference sequence). The V and J ends lost 10 bases and 5 bases, in that order; junction bases with no gene match: 17.

At least ten counts were recorded for this clone. This chain joins TRBV7-9 and TRBJ1-4; TRBD1 agrees at 10 bases. Trimming took 1 base from V and 11 from J; bases not matched to a gene: 1. The CDR3 consists of 13 residues. Germline V gene sequence: CDR1 SEHNR, CDR2 FQNEAQ (reference sequence). The CDR3 DNA reads TGTGCCAGCAGCTTAGGGACAGGGGGTAAACTGTTTTTT. It encodes CASSLGTGGKLFF.

The V call is TRBV7-2, the J call TRBJ1-1, with no clear D. The germline V gene has CDR1 SGHTA and CDR2 FQGNSA. V was shortened by 2 bases and J by 9 bases, with 10 bases between the two germline ends. The CDR3 has 12 amino acids. The CDR3 DNA reads TGTGCCAGCAGCTTACGGGTGGAAAAAGCTTTCTTT. It translates to CASSLRVEKAFF. The full variable domain, in which reference TRBV7-2 and TRBJ1-1 provide the parts outside the CDR3, is GAGVSQSPSNKVTEKGKDVELRCDPISGHTALYWYRQSLGQGLEFLIYFQGNSAPDKSGLPSDRFSAERTGGSVSTLTIQRTQQEDSAVYLCASSLRVEKAFFGQGTRLTVV.

J is TRBJ2-3 and V is TRBV5-1; TRBD2 is a possible D gene (6 bases). Germline V CDR1 and CDR2: SGHRS, YFSETQ. CDR3 size: 15 residues. Trimming pared 4 bases from V and 0 bases from J, leaving 12 bases between. The CDR3, as DNA: TGCGCCAGCAGCCCCCTAGCGTCTAGCACAGATACGCAGTATTTT. This translates into CASSPLASSTDTQYF.

This clone was seen only once. This chain links TRBV28 with TRBJ1-2, with D unclear. Germline lookup yields CDR1 MDHEN and CDR2 SYDVKM. The length of the CDR3 is 12 residues. The V end was cut by 5 bases, the J end by 5 bases, with 9 bases between. CDR3 protein: CASSPIGYGYTF. CDR3 coding DNA: TGTGCCAGCAGTCCTATCGGTTATGGCTACACCTTC.

The chain carries TRBV10-1 and TRBJ2-5, with 11 nucleotides matching TRBD1. This CDR3 contains 16 residues. The junction had 8 bases not matched to a gene; V was cut back by 3 bases and J by 5 bases. The germline V gene encodes CDR1 WNHNN and CDR2 SYGVQD (reference sequence). In DNA, the CDR3 is TGCGCCAGCAGTGACCATGGACAGGGGGCGCGGGAGACCCAGTACTTC. Residues: CASSDHGQGARETQYF.

The chain has TRBV7-2 and TRBJ1-2; no clear D. The CDR3 is 18 amino acids. CDR1 is SGHTA, CDR2 FQGNSA, per germline. V dropped 1 base and J dropped 0 bases, with 18 bases sitting between them. Here the CDR3 DNA reads TGTGCCAGCAGCTTAGGTGGGCGATTACGGGGAGCTAACTATGGCTACACCTTC. Its protein product is CASSLGGRLRGANYGYTF.

J is TRBJ2-5 and V is TRBV6-5, with D perhaps TRBD2 (5 bases). CDR1 and CDR2 (germline): MNHEY, SVGAGI. Trimming took off 8 bases at V and 2 bases at J, with 15 bases between the two ends. The CDR3 runs 14 residues. The CDR3 spells CASRPGGLQETQYF. CDR3 DNA sequence: TGTGCCAGCCGGCCTGGCGGGCTGCAAGAGACCCAGTACTTC.

The V call is TRBV7-6, the J call TRBJ2-5, with TRBD1 matching over 8 bases. V lost 4 bases to trimming and J lost 5 bases; unmatched junction nucleotides: 12. CDR3 length equals 16 residues. Looked up from germline, CDR1 is SGHVS and CDR2 is FNYEAQ. The CDR3 region has the DNA TGTGCCAGCAGCTCGTGGGACAGGACTATTTCGGAGACCCAGTACTTC. Translated: CASSSWDRTISETQYF.

This clone has a handful of counts. This rearrangement joins TRBV19 to TRBJ2-3, with TRBD2 identical over 7 bases. The germline gives CDR1 LNHDA, CDR2 SQIVND (reference sequence). The CDR3 spans 17 residues. The J segment lost 6 bases and the V segment lost 6 bases, leaving 18 bases of the junction unmatched. CDR3 sequence: CASSMMFGGVSRDTQYF. In DNA, the CDR3 is TGTGCCAGTAGCATGATGTTTGGGGGGGTTTCACGTGATACGCAGTATTTT.

The chain has TRBV7-2 and TRBJ2-2, with a tentative D call TRBD1 (6 bases). This CDR3 has 16 residues. V lost 0 bases and J lost 3, with 11 bases in between. Germline V gives CDR1 SGHTA, CDR2 FQGNSA. CDR3: CASSLARTAYTGELFF. The CDR3 nucleotides read TGTGCCAGCAGCTTAGCCCGGACAGCCTACACCGGGGAGCTGTTTTTT.

This sequence joins TRBV18 and TRBJ2-1, with 14 bases identical to TRBD2. Germline V lookup: CDR1 KGHSH, CDR2 LQKENI. CDR3 length equals 18 residues. Trimming at V came to 1 base and at J to 3 bases, leaving 5 bases not matched to a gene. The CDR3 protein is CASSPLGTSGSFYNEQFF. CDR3 coding DNA: TGTGCCAGCTCACCACTTGGGACTAGCGGGAGTTTCTACAATGAGCAGTTCTTC.

The genes are TRBV2 and TRBJ1-5; possible D gene TRBD1, 5 bases. This CDR3 comprises 13 residues. The germline CDR1 and CDR2 sequences are SNHLY and FYNNEI. V shed 7 bases and J shed 7 bases, with 14 bases lying between them. The CDR3 region is CASKGRWGQPQHF. In DNA, the CDR3 is TGTGCCAGCAAGGGGAGGTGGGGACAGCCCCAGCATTTT.

This sequence joins TRBV11-2 and TRBJ2-1, with TRBD2 matching 8 bases. The CDR3 runs to 12 residues. Germline lookup yields CDR1 SGHAT and CDR2 FQNNGV. V shed 1 base, J shed 15 bases, and the junction held 5 bases outside the gene matches. The CDR3 region has the DNA TGTGCCAGCAGCTTAGCCCCCGGGAGGGCGTTCTTC. This sequence encodes CASSLAPGRAFF.

The rearrangement joins TRBV9 to TRBJ2-5; D possibly corresponds to TRBD1 (6 bases). The CDR3 has 15 amino acids. Germline V gene sequence: CDR1 SGDLS, CDR2 YYNGEE. The germline V and J ends were trimmed by 0 bases and 4 bases, with 13 bases remaining between them. This CDR3 reads CASSVGQELPETQYF. CDR3 sequence (DNA): TGTGCCAGCAGCGTAGGACAGGAATTACCAGAGACCCAGTACTTC. Full variable domain (remainder filled in from reference TRBV9 and TRBJ2-5): DSGVTQTPKHLITATGQRVTLRCSPRSGDLSVYWYQQSLDQGLQFLIQYYNGEERAKGNILERFSAQQFPDLHSELNLSSLELGDSALYFCASSVGQELPETQYFGPGTRLLVL.

This CDR3 reads CASSPVQPPNYGYTF. The CDR3, as DNA: TGTGCCAGCTCACCAGTACAGCCCCCTAACTATGGCTACACCTTC. The chain has TRBV18 and TRBJ1-2; no firm D call. Trimming cost V 2 bases and J 0 bases, with 10 bases left between them. Germline V lookup: CDR1 KGHSH, CDR2 LQKENI. The CDR3 runs to 15 residues.